The 8 T cell receptor beta chains listed next were all sequenced from one sample in a study of T cell changes during pregnancy in multiple sclerosis. The protocol was immunoSEQ multiplex PCR, while the TCRdb copy is restricted to in-frame clones and leaves out a portion. The table includes 90,000 to 120,000 clones, 85% to 95% detected once. Here the sequenced sample was peripheral blood, taken in the third trimester of pregnancy. The receptors come from a female donor in good health, enrolled as a control in a pregnancy study.

For this clone: Germline is not matched at one junction end, which may reflect a read error. V gene TRBV27 combines with J gene TRBJ2-1; 9 bases match TRBD2. In germline, CDR1 is MNHEY, CDR2 SMNVEV (reference sequence). The CDR3 sequence is 15 residues long. The DNA of the CDR3 is TGTGCCAGCGGTTTAGGCGGGGGGGATTACAATGAGCAGTTCTTC. Its protein product is CASGLGGGDYNEQFF.

V usage is TRBV19 and J usage is TRBJ1-1; 7 nucleotides line up with TRBD1. The V gene end was trimmed by 6 bases and the J gene end by 5 bases; junction bases not matched to a gene: 9. Germline V gene lookup returns CDR1 LNHDA and CDR2 SQIVND (reference sequence). The CDR3 has 14 amino acids. This chain's CDR3 is CASRTGFMTTEAFF. The CDR3 nucleotides read TGTGCCAGTAGGACAGGGTTTATGACGACTGAAGCTTTCTTT.

The chain carries TRBV4-3 and TRBJ2-1, with a weak D call TRBD2 (7 bases). V shed 0 bases and J shed 3 bases, with 15 bases lying between them. Germline V lookup: CDR1 LGHNA, CDR2 YSLEER. This CDR3 has 17 residues. CDR3 coding DNA: TGCGCCAGCAGCCAAGATCGTGGGGGGGCCTACTACAATGAGCAGTTCTTC. Protein sequence: CASSQDRGGAYYNEQFF.

The rearrangement joins TRBV6-6 to TRBJ1-2; no clear D gene. V was shortened by 2 bases and J by 8 bases, with 9 bases between the two germline ends. The CDR3 has 12 amino acids. The V gene's germline CDR1 is MNHNY and CDR2 SVGAGI (reference sequence). CDR3 sequence (DNA): TGTGCCAGCAGTTACCCGGTAGAAGGCTACACCTTC. Amino acids: CASSYPVEGYTF.

This chain connects TRBV27 to TRBJ1-1, with D maybe TRBD1 (6 bases). CDR1 and CDR2 from the germline V gene are MNHEY and SMNVEV (reference sequence). V shed 8 bases and J shed 2 bases, with 15 bases lying between them. The CDR3 has 14 amino acids. The CDR3 is CASQRQGINTEAFF. The CDR3 DNA sequence: TGTGCCAGCCAGCGCCAGGGGATTAACACTGAAGCTTTCTTT.

This rearrangement joins TRBV5-4 to TRBJ2-7; TRBD2 aligns across 9 bases. Trimming cost V 3 bases and J 5 bases; bases outside gene matches: 9. This CDR3 is built from 15 residues. Per germline, CDR1 SGHNT and CDR2 YYREEE (reference sequence). The chain's CDR3 is CASSYGGGVGNEQYF. In DNA form, the CDR3 reads TGTGCCAGCAGCTATGGCGGGGGGGTCGGGAACGAGCAGTACTTC.

This clone has a single count. The J gene is TRBJ2-7, the V gene TRBV30; no reliable D call. The CDR3 contains 11 residues. Germline values: CDR1 GTSNPN, CDR2 SVGIG (reference sequence). Trimming shortened V by 6 bases and J by 2 bases, and 8 bases separated the two germline ends. The CDR3 here is CACKRAYEQYF. CDR3 DNA: TGTGCCTGTAAACGGGCCTACGAGCAGTACTTC.

The chain employs TRBV20-1 and TRBJ2-5, with 8 bases matching TRBD2. The CDR3 is 11 amino acids. Germline CDR1 DFQATT, CDR2 SNEGSKA (reference sequence). V trimming: 7 bases; J trimming: 5 bases; junction bases outside the gene matches: 3. The DNA for the CDR3 is TGCAGTGGACGGGGGGGGGAGACCCAGTACTTC. The encoded protein is CSGRGGETQYF.